Listed below are T cell receptor beta chains from one sample, sequenced in a study of tumor-infiltrating lymphocytes in primary liver carcinoma. TCRdb independently ran MiXCR on the multiplex PCR reads; one entry per CDR3 protein. The sample lists 320,000 or so distinct CDR3 sequences, over 55% occurring once. Material for sequencing was peripheral blood. Receptors originate from a man in his forties or fifties with primary liver carcinoma and hepatitis B virus infection. The CDR3 runs from the conserved cysteine through the conserved F or W.

TRBV11-2	TRBJ1-1	17	CASSIGQGGVMNTEAFF
TRBV5-1	TRBJ1-5	13	CASSLASNQPQHF
TRBV5-6	TRBJ2-5	13	CASSWGDAETQYF
TRBV7-8	TRBJ2-1	17	CASSPISASGTFDDQFF
TRBV12-3/TRBV12-4	TRBJ2-5	13	CASTGDVGETQYF
TRBV29-1	TRBJ2-3	13	CSTGTGNTDTHYF
TRBV29-1	TRBJ2-3	14	CSVEGRTSTDTQYF
TRBV12-3/TRBV12-4	TRBJ2-3	14	CASGKAVSTDTQYF
TRBV7-2	TRBJ2-7	14	CASSSDRDSYEQYF
TRBV30	TRBJ1-5	14	CAWSQGQGNQPQHF
TRBV2	TRBJ2-3	14	CAGGANLDTDTQYF
TRBV6-2/TRBV6-3	TRBJ1-4	15	CASSYPGGGNEKLFF
TRBV6-1	TRBJ2-2	15	CASSEYRDSAVELFF
TRBV30	TRBJ1-2	14	CAWSSLTGAGGYTF
TRBV6-1	TRBJ2-5	15	CVTTGFLPNQETQYF
TRBV2	TRBJ2-1	13	CASSYDKNNEQFF
TRBV28	TRBJ1-1	14	CANSLGLRNTEAFF
TRBV10-3	TRBJ1-1	13	CAISDDLNTEAFF
TRBV6-1	TRBJ2-7	13	CASKFGSSYEQYF
TRBV12-3/TRBV12-4	TRBJ1-1	12	CASSFEGTEAFF
TRBV5-1	TRBJ2-7	15	CASSLSGGGSYEQYF
TRBV28	TRBJ2-5	14	CASSPGPGGETQYF
TRBV4-2	TRBJ2-7	15	CASSQGIAESYEQYF
TRBV28	TRBJ2-7	17	CASSSHALSGRSGEQYF
TRBV11-1	TRBJ2-5	15	CASSLGTVPVGTQYF
TRBV12-3/TRBV12-4	TRBJ1-5	14	CASSLTRGSQPQHF
TRBV7-8	TRBJ2-7	13	CASSLGPRTEQYF
TRBV12-3/TRBV12-4	TRBJ1-3	16	CASNPWTIQPGNTIYF
TRBV10-3	TRBJ1-4	13	CAAGSGFNEKLFF
TRBV6-5	TRBJ2-7	13	CASSFGTAYEQYF
TRBV12-3/TRBV12-4	TRBJ2-1	16	CASSPASGSYNNEQFF
TRBV4-3	TRBJ2-7	15	CASSQGWANGLEQYF
TRBV12-3/TRBV12-4	TRBJ2-7	13	CASSQAGGWEQYF
TRBV30	TRBJ2-1	13	CVFTVSGRYEQFF
TRBV28	TRBJ1-5	16	CASSPGRGFRNQPQHF
TRBV29-1	TRBJ2-1	14	CSAAPRATTNGHFF
TRBV7-9	TRBJ1-6	16	CASSHTDRGNNSPLHF
TRBV2	TRBJ1-4	14	CASSVEGTEGKLFF
TRBV19	TRBJ1-1	13	CASSIPKYGEAFF
TRBV6-1	TRBJ2-1	15	CASSEGLAAYNEQFF
TRBV6-5	TRBJ2-3	17	CASSYRRTGGGTDTQYF
TRBV5-5	TRBJ1-2	13	CASRTGDFYGYTF
TRBV11-2	TRBJ2-5	16	CASSLGLAGNHGTHYF
TRBV5-1	TRBJ2-3	15	CASSTGTGSADTQYF
TRBV24-1	TRBJ2-5	17	CATSDFLTGSLQETQYF
TRBV14	TRBJ2-7	16	CASSYRDGSVNYEQYF
TRBV4-2	TRBJ2-4	14	CASKESESKNIQYF
TRBV6-5	TRBJ2-6	18	CASSYSSRGSSGVNVLTF
TRBV6-1	TRBJ2-2	16	CASSERTSGGAGGLFF